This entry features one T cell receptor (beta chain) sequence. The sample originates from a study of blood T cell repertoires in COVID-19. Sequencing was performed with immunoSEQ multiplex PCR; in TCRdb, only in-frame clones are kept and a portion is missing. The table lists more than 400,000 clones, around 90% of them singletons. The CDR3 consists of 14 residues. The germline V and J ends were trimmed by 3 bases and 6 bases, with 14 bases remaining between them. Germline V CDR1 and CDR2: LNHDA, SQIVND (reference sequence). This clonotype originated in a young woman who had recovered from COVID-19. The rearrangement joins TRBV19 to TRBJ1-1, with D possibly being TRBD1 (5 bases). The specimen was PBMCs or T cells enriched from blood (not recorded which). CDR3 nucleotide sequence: TGTGCCAGTAGTATTTGGGAGGGGAAATCTGAAGCTTTCTTT. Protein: CASSIWEGKSEAFF.